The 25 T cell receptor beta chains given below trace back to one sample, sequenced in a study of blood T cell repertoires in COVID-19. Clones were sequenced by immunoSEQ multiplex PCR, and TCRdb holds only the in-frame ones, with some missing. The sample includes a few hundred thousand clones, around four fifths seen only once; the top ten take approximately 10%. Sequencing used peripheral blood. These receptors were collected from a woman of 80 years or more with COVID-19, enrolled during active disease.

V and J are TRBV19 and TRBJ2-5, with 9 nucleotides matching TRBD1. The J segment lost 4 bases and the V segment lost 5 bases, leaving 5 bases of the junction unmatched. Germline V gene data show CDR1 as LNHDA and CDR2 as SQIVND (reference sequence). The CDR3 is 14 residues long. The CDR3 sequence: CASSRGQGTETQYF. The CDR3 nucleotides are TGTGCCAGTAGTCGGGGACAGGGAACAGAGACCCAGTACTTC.

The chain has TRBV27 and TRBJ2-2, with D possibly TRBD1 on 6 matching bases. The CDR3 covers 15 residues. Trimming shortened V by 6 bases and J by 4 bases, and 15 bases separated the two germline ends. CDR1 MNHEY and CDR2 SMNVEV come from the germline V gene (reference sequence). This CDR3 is CASRRYDRSTGELFF. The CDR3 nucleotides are TGTGCCAGCAGACGTTACGACAGGTCCACCGGGGAGCTGTTTTTT.

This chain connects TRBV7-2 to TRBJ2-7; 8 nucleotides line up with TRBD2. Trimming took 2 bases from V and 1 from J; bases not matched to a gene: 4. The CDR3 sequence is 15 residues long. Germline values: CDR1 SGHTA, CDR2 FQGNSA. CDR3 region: CASSLMSSGSYEQYF. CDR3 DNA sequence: TGTGCCAGCAGCTTAATGTCTAGCGGGTCCTACGAGCAGTACTTC.

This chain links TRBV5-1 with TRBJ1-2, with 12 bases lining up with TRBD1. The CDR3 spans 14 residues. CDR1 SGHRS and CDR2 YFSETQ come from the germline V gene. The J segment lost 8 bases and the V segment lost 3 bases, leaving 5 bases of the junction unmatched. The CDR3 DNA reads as TGCGCCAGCAGCTCCGGGACAGGGGGCAAAGGCTACACCTTC. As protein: CASSSGTGGKGYTF. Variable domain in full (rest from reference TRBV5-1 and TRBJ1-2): KAGVTQTPRYLIKTRGQQVTLSCSPISGHRSVSWYQQTPGQGLQFLFEYFSETQRNKGNFPGRFSGRQFSNSRSEMNVSTLELGDSALYLCASSSGTGGKGYTFGSGTRLTVV.

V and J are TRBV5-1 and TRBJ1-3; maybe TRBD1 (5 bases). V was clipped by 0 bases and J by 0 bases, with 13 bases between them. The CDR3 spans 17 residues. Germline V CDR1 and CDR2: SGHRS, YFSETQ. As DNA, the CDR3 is TGCGCCAGCAGCTTGGGGCAGGGTTCTAGCTCTGGAAACACCATATATTTT. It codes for CASSLGQGSSSGNTIYF.

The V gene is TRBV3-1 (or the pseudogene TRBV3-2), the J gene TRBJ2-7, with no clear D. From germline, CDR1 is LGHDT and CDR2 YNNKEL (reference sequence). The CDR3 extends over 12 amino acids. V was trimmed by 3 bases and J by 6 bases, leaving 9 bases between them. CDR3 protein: CASSHSPGEQYF. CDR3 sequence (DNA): TGTGCCAGCAGCCACTCCCCGGGCGAGCAGTACTTC.

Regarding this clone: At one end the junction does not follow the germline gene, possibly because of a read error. CDR3 in DNA: TGTGCCAGTAGCATAGCAGGGGTTAACTATGGCTACACCTTC. Translation: CASSIAGVNYGYTF. The chain recombines TRBV19 with TRBJ1-2; D is perhaps TRBD1 (6 bases). The CDR3 consists of 14 residues. Germline CDR1 LNHDA, CDR2 SQIVND (reference sequence). The complete variable domain, with remaining parts taken from reference TRBV19 and TRBJ1-2, reads DGGITQSPKYLFRKEGQNVTLSCEQNLNHDAMYWYRQDPGQGLRLIYYSQIVNDFQKGDIAEGYSVSREKKESFPLTVTSAQKNPTAFYLCASSIAGVNYGYTFGSGTRLTVV.

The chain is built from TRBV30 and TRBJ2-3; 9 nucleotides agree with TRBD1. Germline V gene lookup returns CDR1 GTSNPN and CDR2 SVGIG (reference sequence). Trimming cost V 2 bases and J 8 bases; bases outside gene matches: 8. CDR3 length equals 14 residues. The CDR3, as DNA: TGTGCCTGGAGTTCCGGGACAGGGAGCGTTACGCAGTATTTT. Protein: CAWSSGTGSVTQYF.

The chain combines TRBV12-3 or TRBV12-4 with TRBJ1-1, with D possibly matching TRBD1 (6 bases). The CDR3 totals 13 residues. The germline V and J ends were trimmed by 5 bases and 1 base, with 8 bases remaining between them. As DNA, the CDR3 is TGTGCCAGCAGTAAACAGGGGAACACTGAAGCTTTCTTT. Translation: CASSKQGNTEAFF.

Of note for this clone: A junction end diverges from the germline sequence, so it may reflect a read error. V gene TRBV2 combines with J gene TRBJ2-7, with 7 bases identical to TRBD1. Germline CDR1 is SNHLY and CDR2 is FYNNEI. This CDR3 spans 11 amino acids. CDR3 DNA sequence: TGTGCCAGCAGTGCCCGGGACAGAAGGCGATTC. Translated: CASSARDRRRF.

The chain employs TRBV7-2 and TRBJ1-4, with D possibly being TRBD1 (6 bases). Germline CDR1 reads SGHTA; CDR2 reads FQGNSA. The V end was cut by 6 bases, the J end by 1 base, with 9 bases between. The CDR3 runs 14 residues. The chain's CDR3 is CASRQGGTNEKLFF. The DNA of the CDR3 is TGTGCCAGCAGACAAGGGGGAACTAATGAAAAACTGTTTTTT.

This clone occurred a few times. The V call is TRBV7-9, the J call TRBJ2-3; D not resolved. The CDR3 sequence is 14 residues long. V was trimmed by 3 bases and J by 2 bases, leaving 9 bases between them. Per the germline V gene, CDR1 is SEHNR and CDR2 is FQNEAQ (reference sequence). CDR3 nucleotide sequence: TGTGCCAGCAGCTTGCCAGGATACACAGATACGCAGTATTTT. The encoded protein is CASSLPGYTDTQYF.

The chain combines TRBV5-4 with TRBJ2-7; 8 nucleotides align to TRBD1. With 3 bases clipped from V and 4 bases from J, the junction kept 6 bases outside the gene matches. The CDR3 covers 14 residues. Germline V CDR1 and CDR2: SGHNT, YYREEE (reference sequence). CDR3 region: CASSSGGVSYEQYF. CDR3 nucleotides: TGTGCCAGCAGCTCAGGGGGCGTTTCGTACGAGCAGTACTTC.

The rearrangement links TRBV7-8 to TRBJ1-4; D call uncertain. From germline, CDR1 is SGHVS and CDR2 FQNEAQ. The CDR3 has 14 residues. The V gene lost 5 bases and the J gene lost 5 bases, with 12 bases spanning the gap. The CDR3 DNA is TGTGCCAGCAGCGGTGGACTGATCAATGAAAAACTGTTTTTT. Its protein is CASSGGLINEKLFF. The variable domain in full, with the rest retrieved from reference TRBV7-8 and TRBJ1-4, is GAGVSQSPRYKVAKRGQDVALRCDPISGHVSLFWYQQALGQGPEFLTYFQNEAQLDKSGLPSDRFFAERPEGSVSTLKIQRTQQEDSAVYLCASSGGLINEKLFFGSGTQLSVL.

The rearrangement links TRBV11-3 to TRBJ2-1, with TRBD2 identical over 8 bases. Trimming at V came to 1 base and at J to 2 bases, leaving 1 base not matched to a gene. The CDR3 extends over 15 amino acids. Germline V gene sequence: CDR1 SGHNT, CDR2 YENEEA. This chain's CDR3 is CASSLAGGPYNEQFF. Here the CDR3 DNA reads TGTGCCAGCAGCTTAGCGGGGGGGCCCTACAATGAGCAGTTCTTC. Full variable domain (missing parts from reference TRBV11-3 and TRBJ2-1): EAGVVQSPRYKIIEKKQPVAFWCNPISGHNTLYWYLQNLGQGPELLIRYENEEAVDDSQLPKDRFSAERLKGVDSTLKIQPAELGDSAVYLCASSLAGGPYNEQFFGPGTRLTVL.

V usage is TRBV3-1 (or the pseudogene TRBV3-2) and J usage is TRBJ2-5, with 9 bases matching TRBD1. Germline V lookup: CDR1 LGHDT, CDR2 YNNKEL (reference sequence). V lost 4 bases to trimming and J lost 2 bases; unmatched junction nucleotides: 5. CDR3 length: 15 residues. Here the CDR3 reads CASSRWDRDQETQYF. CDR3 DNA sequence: TGTGCCAGCAGCCGATGGGACAGGGATCAAGAGACCCAGTACTTC.

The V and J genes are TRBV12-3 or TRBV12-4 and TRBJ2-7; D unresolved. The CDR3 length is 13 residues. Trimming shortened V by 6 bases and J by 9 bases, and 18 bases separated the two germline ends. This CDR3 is CASSSLGRMGQYF. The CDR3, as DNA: TGTGCCAGCAGCTCTCTAGGTAGAATGGGGCAGTACTTC.

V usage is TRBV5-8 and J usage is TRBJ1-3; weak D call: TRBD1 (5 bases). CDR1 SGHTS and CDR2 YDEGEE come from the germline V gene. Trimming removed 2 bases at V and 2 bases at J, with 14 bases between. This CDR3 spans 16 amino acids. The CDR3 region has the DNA TGTGCCAGCAGCTTAATCCTGACAGCCGCTGGAAACACCATATATTTT. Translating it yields CASSLILTAAGNTIYF.

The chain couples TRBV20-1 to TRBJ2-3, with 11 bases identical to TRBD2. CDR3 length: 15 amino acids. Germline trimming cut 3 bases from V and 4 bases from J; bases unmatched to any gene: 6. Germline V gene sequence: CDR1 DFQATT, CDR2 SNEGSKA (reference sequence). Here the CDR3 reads CSASSGGAPADTQYF. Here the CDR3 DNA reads TGCAGTGCTAGTAGCGGGGGGGCTCCGGCAGATACGCAGTATTTT.

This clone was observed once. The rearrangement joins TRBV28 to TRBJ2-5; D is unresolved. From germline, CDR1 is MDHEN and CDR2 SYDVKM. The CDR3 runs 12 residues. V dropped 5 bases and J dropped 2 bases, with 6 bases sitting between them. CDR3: CASSEAQETQYF. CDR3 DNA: TGTGCCAGCAGTGAAGCGCAAGAGACCCAGTACTTC.

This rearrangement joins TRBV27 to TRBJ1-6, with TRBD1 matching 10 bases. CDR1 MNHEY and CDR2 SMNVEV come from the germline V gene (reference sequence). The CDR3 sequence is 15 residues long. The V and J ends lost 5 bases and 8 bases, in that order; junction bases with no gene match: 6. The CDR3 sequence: CASSADRGRDSPLHF. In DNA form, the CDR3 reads TGTGCCAGCAGTGCCGACAGGGGGCGGGATTCACCCCTCCACTTT.

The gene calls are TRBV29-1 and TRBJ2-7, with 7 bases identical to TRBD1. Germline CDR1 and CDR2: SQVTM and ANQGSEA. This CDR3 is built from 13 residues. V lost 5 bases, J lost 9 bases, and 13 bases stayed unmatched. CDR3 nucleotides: TGCAGCGTTCCCGGGACAGAACCTACGCTGCAGTACTTC. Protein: CSVPGTEPTLQYF.

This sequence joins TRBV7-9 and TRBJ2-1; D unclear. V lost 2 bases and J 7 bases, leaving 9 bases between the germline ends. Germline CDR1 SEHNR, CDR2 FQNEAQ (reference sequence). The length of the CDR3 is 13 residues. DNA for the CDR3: TGTGCCAGCAGCTTAATGGCGGCGAATGAGCAGTTCTTC. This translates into CASSLMAANEQFF.

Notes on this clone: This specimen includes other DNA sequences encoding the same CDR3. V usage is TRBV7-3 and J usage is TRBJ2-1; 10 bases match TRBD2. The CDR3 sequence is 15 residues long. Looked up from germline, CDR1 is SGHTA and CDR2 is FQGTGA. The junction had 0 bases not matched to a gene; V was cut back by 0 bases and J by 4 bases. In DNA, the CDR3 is TGTGCCAGCAGCTTAACTAGCGGGGGGTACAATGAGCAGTTCTTC. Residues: CASSLTSGGYNEQFF.

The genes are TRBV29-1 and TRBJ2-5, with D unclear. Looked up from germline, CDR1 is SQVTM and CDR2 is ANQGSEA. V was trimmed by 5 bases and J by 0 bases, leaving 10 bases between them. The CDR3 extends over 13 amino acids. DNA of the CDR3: TGCAGCGTTTCCCCACAGTACCAAGAGACCCAGTACTTC. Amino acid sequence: CSVSPQYQETQYF.